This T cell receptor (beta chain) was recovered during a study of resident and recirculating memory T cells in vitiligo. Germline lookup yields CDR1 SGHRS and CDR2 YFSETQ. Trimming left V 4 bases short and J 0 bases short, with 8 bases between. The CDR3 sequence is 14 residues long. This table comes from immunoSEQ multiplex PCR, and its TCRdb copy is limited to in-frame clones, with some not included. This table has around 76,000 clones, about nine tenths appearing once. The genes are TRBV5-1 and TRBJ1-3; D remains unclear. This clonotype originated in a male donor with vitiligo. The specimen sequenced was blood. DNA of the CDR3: TGCGCCAGCAGCCCGGTGCACTCTGGAAACACCATATATTTT. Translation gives CASSPVHSGNTIYF.